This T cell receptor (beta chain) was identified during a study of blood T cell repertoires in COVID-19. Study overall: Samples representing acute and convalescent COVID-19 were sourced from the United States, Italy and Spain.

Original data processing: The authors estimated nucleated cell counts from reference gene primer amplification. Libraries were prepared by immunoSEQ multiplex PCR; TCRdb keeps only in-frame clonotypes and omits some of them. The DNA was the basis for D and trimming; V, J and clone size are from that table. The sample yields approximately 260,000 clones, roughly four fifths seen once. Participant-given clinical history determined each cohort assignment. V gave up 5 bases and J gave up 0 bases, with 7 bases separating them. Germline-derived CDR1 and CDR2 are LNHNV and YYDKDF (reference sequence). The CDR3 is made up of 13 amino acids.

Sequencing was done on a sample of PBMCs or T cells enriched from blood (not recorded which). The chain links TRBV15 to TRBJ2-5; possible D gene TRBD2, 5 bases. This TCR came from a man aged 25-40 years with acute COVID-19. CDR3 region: CATSDGDQETQYF. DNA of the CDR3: TGTGCCACCAGCGACGGGGACCAAGAGACCCAGTACTTC.